The 20 T cell receptor beta chains below all came from one sample that was sequenced in a study of somatic mutations in cytotoxic T cells in rheumatoid arthritis. Sequencing used immunoSEQ multiplex PCR; TCRdb keeps in-frame clones, though not all of them. The sample has about 30,000 clones, 80% to 85% seen once. Input material: CD8+ T cells sorted from blood. The receptor set was obtained from an adult with rheumatoid arthritis.

CDR3 in amino acids: CASSNSHSYEQYF. The CDR3 DNA sequence: TGTGCCAGCAGCAACAGTCACTCCTACGAGCAGTACTTC. The gene calls are TRBV27 and TRBJ2-7, with unresolved D. The CDR3 has 13 amino acids. V lost 6 bases, J lost 0 bases, and 9 bases lay in between. CDR1 MNHEY and CDR2 SMNVEV come from the germline V gene (reference sequence).

This chain links TRBV9 with TRBJ2-4; D is possibly TRBD1 (5 bases). This CDR3 has 17 amino acids. V lost 0 bases and J lost 3, with 16 bases in between. Germline CDR1 SGDLS, CDR2 YYNGEE. In nucleotides, the CDR3 is TGTGCCAGCAGCGTAGGGGCCCTCGCAGGGATCAAAAACATTCAGTACTTC. Translating it yields CASSVGALAGIKNIQYF.

The rearrangement joins TRBV19 to TRBJ2-2; D gene unclear. Germline CDR1 LNHDA, CDR2 SQIVND (reference sequence). V lost 3 bases, J lost 2 bases, and 7 bases lay in between. The CDR3 runs to 14 residues. The CDR3 nucleotides are TGTGCCAGTAGTATCGGCAGCAACACCGGGGAGCTGTTTTTT. Translation: CASSIGSNTGELFF.

V is TRBV11-2 and J is TRBJ2-1, with D unclear. Germline values: CDR1 SGHAT, CDR2 FQNNGV. The CDR3 spans 14 residues. The germline V and J ends were trimmed by 5 bases and 9 bases, with 17 bases remaining between them. The CDR3: CASSPARGRAEQFF. In DNA form, the CDR3 reads TGTGCCAGCAGCCCGGCCCGTGGCCGGGCTGAGCAGTTCTTC.

The chain carries TRBV7-9 and TRBJ2-2, with TRBD1 matching 7 bases. The CDR3 totals 15 residues. With 4 bases clipped from V and 4 bases from J, the junction kept 6 bases outside the gene matches. Germline V CDR1 and CDR2: SEHNR, FQNEAQ (reference sequence). The CDR3: CASSYSTGSTGELFF. In nucleotides, the CDR3 is TGTGCCAGCAGCTACTCGACAGGGTCCACCGGGGAGCTGTTTTTT.

The rearrangement joins TRBV2 to TRBJ1-2; 8 nucleotides agree with TRBD1. From germline, CDR1 is SNHLY and CDR2 FYNNEI. The ends lost 4 bases at V and 0 bases at J; junction bases unmatched: 4. This CDR3 is 15 amino acids long. The CDR3 reads CASSGRTGTNYGYTF. The CDR3 DNA sequence: TGTGCCAGCAGTGGCCGGACAGGGACTAACTATGGCTACACCTTC.

The V call is TRBV5-4, the J call TRBJ2-3; 7 bases agree with TRBD2. There are 14 residues in the CDR3. The germline CDR1 and CDR2 sequences are SGHNT and YYREEE (reference sequence). V trimming: 7 bases; J trimming: 2 bases; junction bases outside the gene matches: 7. The CDR3 sequence is CASHRREHTDTQYF. DNA of the CDR3: TGTGCCAGCCACAGGCGGGAGCACACAGATACGCAGTATTTT.

The rearrangement joins TRBV11-3 to TRBJ2-3; D may be TRBD1 or TRBD2 (5 bases each). V was trimmed by 1 base and J by 7 bases, leaving 12 bases between them. Germline V gives CDR1 SGHNT, CDR2 YENEEA. The CDR3 consists of 14 residues. In nucleotides, the CDR3 is TGTGCCAGCAGCTTAGGGCGTGGGGGTAATACGCAGTATTTT. It codes for CASSLGRGGNTQYF.

The V call is TRBV7-9, the J call TRBJ2-5; D not certain. Per germline, CDR1 SEHNR and CDR2 FQNEAQ (reference sequence). The CDR3 contains 14 residues. V shed 0 bases and J shed 5 bases, with 10 bases lying between them. CDR3: CASSLAAGLETQYF. CDR3 nucleotides: TGTGCCAGCAGCTTAGCGGCAGGCCTCGAGACCCAGTACTTC.

The chain has TRBV6-6 and TRBJ2-1; 10 bases agree with TRBD2. The CDR3 loop spans 12 amino acids. The V segment lost 11 bases and the J segment 8 bases; nucleotides outside the gene matches: 6. The germline gives CDR1 MNHNY, CDR2 SVGAGI (reference sequence). The CDR3 here is CALGLAKHEQFF. CDR3 coding DNA: TGTGCCTTGGGACTAGCGAAGCATGAGCAGTTCTTC.

The gene calls are TRBV5-1 and TRBJ2-3, with no clear D. Germline V gives CDR1 SGHRS, CDR2 YFSETQ. V shed 4 bases and J shed 4 bases, with 7 bases lying between them. The CDR3 covers 12 residues. DNA for the CDR3: TGCGCCAGCAGCCCACGGGCAGATACGCAGTATTTT. This gives the protein CASSPRADTQYF.

This chain joins TRBV6-5 and TRBJ1-1; tentative D call: TRBD1 (5 bases). V was trimmed by 2 bases and J by 2 bases, leaving 15 bases between them. Germline V gene lookup returns CDR1 MNHEY and CDR2 SVGAGI. The CDR3 has 16 amino acids. CDR3 bases: TGTGCCAGCAGTTACGCGACAGCTACTTTTAACACTGAAGCTTTCTTT. Its protein is CASSYATATFNTEAFF.

V gene TRBV28 combines with J gene TRBJ1-3; 7 bases agree with TRBD1. CDR1 is MDHEN, CDR2 SYDVKM, per germline. The CDR3 runs 18 residues. Losses at the gene ends were 5 bases for V and 1 base for J; bases not matched to a gene: 14. The CDR3 region has the DNA TGTGCCAGCAGTACCACCTTCGGGACAGTTTTTTCTGGAAACACCATATATTTT. Its translation: CASSTTFGTVFSGNTIYF.

This clone is medium-sized in the sample. The gene calls are TRBV9 and TRBJ2-2; D might be TRBD2 (6 bases). V was trimmed by 3 bases and J by 4 bases, leaving 13 bases between them. The CDR3 is made up of 15 amino acids. Germline values: CDR1 SGDLS, CDR2 YYNGEE. DNA for the CDR3: TGTGCCAGCAGCGCGGAGGGGAAGGTCACCGGGGAGCTGTTTTTT. Translating it yields CASSAEGKVTGELFF.

CDR3 in amino acids: CASNSGGIPNNEQFF. As DNA, the CDR3 is TGTGCCAGCAACAGTGGGGGTATTCCGAACAATGAGCAGTTCTTC. V and J are TRBV9 and TRBJ2-1, with D perhaps assigned TRBD1 or TRBD2 (5 bases each). Germline assignment: CDR1 SGDLS and CDR2 YYNGEE. The CDR3 is made up of 15 amino acids. The V and J ends lost 6 bases and 5 bases respectively, with 18 bases between them.

This sequence joins TRBV4-2 and TRBJ2-5, with 8 bases matching TRBD2. The CDR3 has 15 amino acids. Germline V gives CDR1 LGHNA, CDR2 YNFKEQ. With V trimmed by 0 bases and J by 5 bases, 5 bases remained unmatched. The CDR3 nucleotides are TGTGCCAGCAGCCAAGAATCGGGGGGGAGGGAGACCCAGTACTTC. Translated: CASSQESGGRETQYF.

The V and J genes are TRBV21-1 and TRBJ1-5; the D call TRBD1 from the table was never checked on the DNA. TRBV21-1 is a pseudogene. This CDR3 is 14 amino acids long. The CDR3 DNA sequence: TGTGCCCCCCGGCCCCTGGACAGTTATCAGCCCCAGCATTTT. Translation gives CAPRPLDSYQPQHF.

The genes are TRBV27 and TRBJ2-2; tentatively, D is TRBD2 (5 bases). V gave up 8 bases and J gave up 0 bases, with 7 bases separating them. Germline V gene sequence: CDR1 MNHEY, CDR2 SMNVEV (reference sequence). There are 13 residues in the CDR3. The DNA of the CDR3 is TGTGCCAGCGGGAGACCGAACACCGGGGAGCTGTTTTTT. Its translation is CASGRPNTGELFF.

V gene TRBV15 combines with J gene TRBJ1-2, with D possibly matching TRBD1 (5 bases). CDR1 is LNHNV, CDR2 YYDKDF, per germline (reference sequence). Trimming removed 0 bases from V and 7 bases from J, with 12 bases in between. This CDR3 is 14 amino acids long. The CDR3 loop is CATSRDTGASGYTF. The DNA for the CDR3 is TGTGCCACCAGCAGAGATACCGGGGCTTCTGGCTACACCTTC.

The chain combines TRBV11-2 with TRBJ2-1; 7 bases are shared with TRBD2. V shed 1 base, J shed 4 bases, and the junction held 7 bases outside the gene matches. The length of the CDR3 is 16 residues. Germline V gene data show CDR1 as SGHAT and CDR2 as FQNNGV. The CDR3 DNA sequence: TGTGCCAGCAGCTTAGGTCGAGCGGGGCCTTACAATGAGCAGTTCTTC. It yields the protein CASSLGRAGPYNEQFF.